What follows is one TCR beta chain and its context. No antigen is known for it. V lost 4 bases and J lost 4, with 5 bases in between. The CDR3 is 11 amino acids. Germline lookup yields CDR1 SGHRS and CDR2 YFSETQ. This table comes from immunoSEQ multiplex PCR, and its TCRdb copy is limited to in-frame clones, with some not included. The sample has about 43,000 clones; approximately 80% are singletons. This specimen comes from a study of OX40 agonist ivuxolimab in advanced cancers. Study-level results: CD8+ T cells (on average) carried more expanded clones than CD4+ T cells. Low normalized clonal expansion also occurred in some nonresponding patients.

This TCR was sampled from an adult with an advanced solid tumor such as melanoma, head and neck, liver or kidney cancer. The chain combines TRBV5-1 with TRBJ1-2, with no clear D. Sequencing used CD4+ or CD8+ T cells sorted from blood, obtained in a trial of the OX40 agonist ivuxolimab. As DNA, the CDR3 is TGCGCCAGCAGCCTTGGCTATGGCTACACCTTC. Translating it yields CASSLGYGYTF.